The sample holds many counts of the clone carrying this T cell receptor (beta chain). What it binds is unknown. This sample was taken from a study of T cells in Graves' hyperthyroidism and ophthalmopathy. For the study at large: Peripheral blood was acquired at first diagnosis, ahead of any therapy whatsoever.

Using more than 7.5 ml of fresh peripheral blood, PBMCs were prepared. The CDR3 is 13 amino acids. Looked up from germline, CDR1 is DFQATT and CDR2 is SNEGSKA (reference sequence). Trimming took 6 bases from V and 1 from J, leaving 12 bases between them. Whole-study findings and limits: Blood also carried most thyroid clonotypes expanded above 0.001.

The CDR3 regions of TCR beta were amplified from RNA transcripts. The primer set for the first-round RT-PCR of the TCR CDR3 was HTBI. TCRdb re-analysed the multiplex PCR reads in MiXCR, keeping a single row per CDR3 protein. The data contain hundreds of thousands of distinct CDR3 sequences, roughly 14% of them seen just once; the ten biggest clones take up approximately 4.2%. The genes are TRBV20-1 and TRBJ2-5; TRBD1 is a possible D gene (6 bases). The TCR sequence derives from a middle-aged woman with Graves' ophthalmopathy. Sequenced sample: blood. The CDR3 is CSANSRGQETQYF. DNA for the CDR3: TGCAGTGCCAATAGCAGGGGCCAAGAGACCCAGTACTTC.